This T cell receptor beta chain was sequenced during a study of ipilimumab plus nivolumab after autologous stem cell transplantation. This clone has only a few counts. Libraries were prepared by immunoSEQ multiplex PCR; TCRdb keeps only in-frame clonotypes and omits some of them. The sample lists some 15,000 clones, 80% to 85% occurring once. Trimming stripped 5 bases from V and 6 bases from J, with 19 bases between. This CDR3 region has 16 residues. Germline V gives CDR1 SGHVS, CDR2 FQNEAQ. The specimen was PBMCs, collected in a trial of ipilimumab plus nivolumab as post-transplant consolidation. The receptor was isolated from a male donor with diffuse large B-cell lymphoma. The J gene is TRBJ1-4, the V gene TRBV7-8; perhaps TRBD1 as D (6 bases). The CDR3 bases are TGTGCCAGCAGCCCCCTTAAGGACAGCGTAGATGAAAAACTGTTTTTT. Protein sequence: CASSPLKDSVDEKLFF.